This is a list of T cell receptor beta chains from one sample in a study of blood T cell dynamics during melanoma immunotherapy. The repertoire was sequenced with immunoSEQ multiplex PCR; TCRdb's copy has only in-frame clones and lacks some. The sample lists about 5,900 clones; 88% were seen once. Sample: blood, taken from a patient treated with checkpoint blockade. Receptors were obtained from a human donor with melanoma. Both conserved end residues are part of each CDR3. Fields, in order: clone size, CDR3 length, J gene, D gene, V gene, CDR3 DNA, CDR3 protein. The D gene is left open where the match is weak. The listing skips clone size in some rows; elsewhere it reads once, few, many or a size class.

NA | 14 | TRBJ2-3 | TRBD2 | TRBV6-4 | TGTGCCAGCAGTGCTAGCGGGGGGGCAGATACGCAGTATTTT | CASSASGGADTQYF
NA | 15 | TRBJ2-1 | TRBD2 | TRBV7-2 | TGTGCCAGCAGCTTTAGCGGGGGGGCCTACAATGAGCAGTTCTTC | CASSFSGGAYNEQFF
NA | 14 | TRBJ1-2 | NA | TRBV5-1 | TGCGCCAGCAGCTTGACCCCAGGGGACTATGGCTACACCTTC | CASSLTPGDYGYTF
once | 14 | TRBJ1-4 | NA | TRBV12-5 | TGTGCTAGTGGTTCCGGACAGATTAATGAAAAACTGTTTTTT | CASGSGQINEKLFF
few | 15 | TRBJ1-6 | TRBD1 | TRBV6-5 | TGTGCCAGCAGCCTACTACAGGGGAATAATTCACCCCTCCACTTT | CASSLLQGNNSPLHF
NA | 17 | TRBJ2-5 | NA | TRBV7-2 | TGTGCCAGCAGCTTAGGATTAACGGTCTCGATTGGGGAGACCCAGTACTTC | CASSLGLTVSIGETQYF
NA | 14 | TRBJ1-1 | NA | TRBV2 | TGTGCCAGCATTCGGACAAGGGGGAACACTGAAGCTTTCTTT | CASIRTRGNTEAFF
once | 14 | TRBJ2-7 | NA | TRBV30 | TGTGCCTGGAGTGTAAGTCCCTCGGGGTCCGAGCAGTACTTC | CAWSVSPSGSEQYF
once | 15 | TRBJ2-3 | TRBD2 | TRBV10-3 | TGTGCCATCAGTGGGACTAGCGGGCGCACAGATACGCAGTATTTT | CAISGTSGRTDTQYF
NA | 12 | TRBJ1-1 | NA | TRBV7-9 | TGTGCCAGCAGCTTAGAGTTCTCGGAAGCTTTCTTT | CASSLEFSEAFF
NA | 15 | TRBJ2-1 | NA | TRBV18 | TGTGCCAGCTCTACGGGGGTCGCCTCCTACAATGAGCAGTTCTTC | CASSTGVASYNEQFF
NA | 13 | TRBJ2-7 | NA | TRBV29-1 | TGCAGCGTTGTTCGGGGGCCCTCCTACGAGCAGTACTTC | CSVVRGPSYEQYF
NA | 14 | TRBJ1-1 | NA | TRBV9 | TGTGCCAGCAGCGTAATGGAGGGTAGCACTGAAGCTTTCTTT | CASSVMEGSTEAFF
NA | 16 | TRBJ2-5 | TRBD2 | TRBV7-2 | TGTGCCAGCAGCTTATGGGGTACGGGCGGGGGAGTGACCCAGTACTTC | CASSLWGTGGGVTQYF
few | 16 | TRBJ2-7 | TRBD1 | TRBV14 | TGTGCCAGCAGCCAAGATCGCACAGGGGGCAGGTACGAGCAGTACTTC | CASSQDRTGGRYEQYF
NA | 14 | TRBJ1-3 | NA | TRBV6-1 | TGTGCCACGCTGCGGCGGAGCTCTGGAAACACCATATATTTT | CATLRRSSGNTIYF
NA | 14 | TRBJ2-2 | NA | TRBV10-3 | TGTGCCATCAGTGACCCCGGAAACACCGGGGAGCTGTTTTTT | CAISDPGNTGELFF
NA | 14 | TRBJ1-1 | TRBD1 | TRBV2 | TGTGCCAGCATTAAGGACAGGGGGGACACTGAAGCTTTCTTT | CASIKDRGDTEAFF
once | 13 | TRBJ1-1 | NA | TRBV29-1 | TGCAGCGCCTCGCGGGATCTGAACACTGAAGCTTTCTTT | CSASRDLNTEAFF
NA | 15 | TRBJ2-5 | TRBD2 | TRBV6-5 | TGTGCCAGCACCCTCGGCGGGGGGGCCGGAGAGACCCAGTACTTC | CASTLGGGAGETQYF
NA | 15 | TRBJ2-2 | NA | TRBV9 | TGTGCCAGCAGCGCTCTCGAATTGGAGTCCGGGGAGCTGTTTTTT | CASSALELESGELFF
NA | 16 | TRBJ2-3 | NA | TRBV9 | TGTGCCAGCAGCCCCCTCGGGCGGGGTTACCAGGATACGCAGTATTTT | CASSPLGRGYQDTQYF
once | 17 | TRBJ1-6 | NA | TRBV5-1 | TGCGCCAGCAGCTTGGTAAGCGGAGCTGGTGGAAATTCACCCCTCCACTTT | CASSLVSGAGGNSPLHF